The 5 T cell receptor beta chains in this list originate from one sample, sequenced in a study of CD8+ T cells in alopecia areata. RNA was isolated and reverse transcribed to cDNA, the sequencing template. Clones were read by immunoSEQ multiplex PCR, and TCRdb kept only the in-frame ones, dropping some. The table has some 190,000 clones, just over 65% seen once. Treatment specified: oral pan-JAK inhibitor, 5-10 mg twice daily. This sample comprised CD4+ T cells sorted from blood, obtained at approximately week 44, from a patient treated with tofacitinib. These receptor sequences come from a human donor with alopecia areata.

This chain links TRBV5-1 with TRBJ2-2, with 9 bases identical to TRBD1. The CDR3 contains 17 residues. Germline V lookup: CDR1 SGHRS, CDR2 YFSETQ. V lost 4 bases and J lost 5; bases outside the gene matches: 12. The CDR3 loop reads CASSPVHRGLGTGELFF. In nucleotides, the CDR3 is TGCGCCAGCAGCCCAGTTCACAGGGGGCTTGGGACCGGGGAGCTGTTTTTT. The full variable domain, completed using reference TRBV5-1 and TRBJ2-2, is KAGVTQTPRYLIKTRGQQVTLSCSPISGHRSVSWYQQTPGQGLQFLFEYFSETQRNKGNFPGRFSGRQFSNSRSEMNVSTLELGDSALYLCASSPVHRGLGTGELFFGEGSRLTVL.

In its sample, this clone was seen a few times. The J gene is TRBJ1-6, the V gene TRBV7-3; maybe TRBD1 (6 bases). Germline V gives CDR1 SGHTA, CDR2 FQGTGA. There are 16 residues in the CDR3. V lost 6 bases and J lost 0, with 12 bases in between. CDR3: CASRSTGSSYNSPLHF. CDR3 bases: TGTGCCAGCAGGTCCACAGGGAGCTCCTATAATTCACCCCTCCACTTT.

V usage is TRBV5-1 and J usage is TRBJ2-4; D is possibly TRBD1 or TRBD2 (5 bases each). The V gene lost 1 base and the J gene lost 0 bases, with 11 bases spanning the gap. In germline, CDR1 is SGHRS, CDR2 YFSETQ. CDR3 length: 16 residues. The CDR3 nucleotides are TGCGCCAGCAGCTTGCAACCGGGGCTAGCCAAAAACATTCAGTACTTC. Translated, it gives CASSLQPGLAKNIQYF.

The V gene is TRBV27, the J gene TRBJ2-7; D remains unclear. V gave up 8 bases and J gave up 9 bases, with 17 bases separating them. The CDR3 is made up of 12 amino acids. The germline V gene encodes CDR1 MNHEY and CDR2 SMNVEV (reference sequence). The CDR3 sequence is CASGREYGRQYF. CDR3 DNA: TGTGCCAGCGGACGCGAGTATGGGCGGCAGTACTTC.

This clone turned up a few times. The chain uses TRBV5-6 and TRBJ2-3; D remains ambiguous. The CDR3 extends over 15 amino acids. CDR1 is SGHDT and CDR2 is YYEEEE in the germline V gene. The V gene lost 5 bases and the J gene lost 2 bases, with 15 bases spanning the gap. CDR3 loop: CASSSWAGDTDTQYF. The CDR3 DNA follows: TGTGCCAGCAGTTCCTGGGCAGGAGACACAGATACGCAGTATTTT.